Described below is a single TCR beta chain sequence and its context. Antigen unknown. These data belong to a study of cytomegalovirus exposure and HLA in healthy donors. Findings and limits, study-wide: Some segments of the V type, notably TRBV6-2 and TRBV6-3, were excluded as indistinguishable. Roughly even sequencing depth across donors was the assumption behind the presence/absence analyses. Several of the most significant clusters were apparently associated with common viral pathogens in a later analysis.

In the PCR, 60 Vbeta and 13 Jbeta primers were used. Here immunoSEQ multiplex PCR was the method, and the copy in TCRdb shows in-frame clones only, minus some. Of 150,000 or so clones in the sample, around two thirds were seen once. V lost 0 bases and J lost 3; bases outside the gene matches: 1. Germline V gene lookup returns CDR1 LGHNA and CDR2 YSLEER. CDR3 size: 14 residues. Source material: PBMCs. The chain uses TRBV4-3 and TRBJ2-7; 8 bases match TRBD2. The clonotype originates from a man younger than 30 in good health and CMV-seropositive. The CDR3 region has the DNA TGCGCCAGCAGCCAAGACACTAGCGGCTACGAGCAGTACTTC. Translated, it gives CASSQDTSGYEQYF.